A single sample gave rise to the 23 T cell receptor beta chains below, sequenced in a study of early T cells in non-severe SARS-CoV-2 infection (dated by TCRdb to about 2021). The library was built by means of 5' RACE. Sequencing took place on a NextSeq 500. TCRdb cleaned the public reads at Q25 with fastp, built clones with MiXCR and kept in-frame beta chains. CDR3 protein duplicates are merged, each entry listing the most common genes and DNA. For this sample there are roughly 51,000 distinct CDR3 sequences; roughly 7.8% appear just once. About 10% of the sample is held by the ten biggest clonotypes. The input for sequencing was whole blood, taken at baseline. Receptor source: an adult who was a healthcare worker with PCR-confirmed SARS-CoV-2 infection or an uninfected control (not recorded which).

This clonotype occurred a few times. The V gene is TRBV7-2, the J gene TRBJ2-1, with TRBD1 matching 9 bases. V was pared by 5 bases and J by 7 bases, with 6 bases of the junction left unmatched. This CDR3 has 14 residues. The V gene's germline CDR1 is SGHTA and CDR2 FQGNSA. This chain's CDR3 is CASSLTGGLNEQFF. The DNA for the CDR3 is TGTGCCAGCAGCCTCACAGGGGGCCTAAATGAGCAGTTCTTC.

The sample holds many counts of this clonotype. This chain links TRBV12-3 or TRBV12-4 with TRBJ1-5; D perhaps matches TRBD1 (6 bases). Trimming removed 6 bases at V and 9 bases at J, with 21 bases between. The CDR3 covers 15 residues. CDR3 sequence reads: CASSKDRSRRGPQHF. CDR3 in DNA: TGTGCCAGCAGCAAAGACAGGTCCCGAAGAGGGCCCCAGCATTTT.

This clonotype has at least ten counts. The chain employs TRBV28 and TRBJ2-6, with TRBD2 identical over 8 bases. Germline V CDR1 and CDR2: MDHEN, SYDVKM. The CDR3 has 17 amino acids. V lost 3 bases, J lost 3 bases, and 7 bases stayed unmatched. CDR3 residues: CASSFSGSPYGANVLTF. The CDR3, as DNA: TGTGCCAGCAGTTTCAGCGGGAGCCCGTATGGGGCCAACGTCCTGACTTTC.

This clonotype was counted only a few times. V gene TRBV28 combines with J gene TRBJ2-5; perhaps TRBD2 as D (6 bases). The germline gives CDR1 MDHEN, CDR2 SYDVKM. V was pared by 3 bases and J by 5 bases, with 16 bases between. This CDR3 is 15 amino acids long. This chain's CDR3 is CASSLAGLVLETQYF. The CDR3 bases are TGTGCCAGCAGTTTGGCGGGGCTGGTTCTTGAGACCCAGTACTTC.

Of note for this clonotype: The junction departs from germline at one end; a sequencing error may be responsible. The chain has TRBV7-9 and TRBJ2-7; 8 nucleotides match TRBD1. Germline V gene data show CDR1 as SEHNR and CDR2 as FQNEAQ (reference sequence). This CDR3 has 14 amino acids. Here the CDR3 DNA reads TGTGTCAGCGAGAACGGGACAGGTACCTACGAGCAGTACTTC. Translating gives CVSENGTGTYEQYF.

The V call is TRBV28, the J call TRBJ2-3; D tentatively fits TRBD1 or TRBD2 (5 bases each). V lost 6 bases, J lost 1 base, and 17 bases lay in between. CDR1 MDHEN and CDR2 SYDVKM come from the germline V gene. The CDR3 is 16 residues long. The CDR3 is CASRARRGAGTDTQYF. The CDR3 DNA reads TGTGCCAGCAGGGCCCGGCGAGGGGCGGGCACAGATACGCAGTATTTT.

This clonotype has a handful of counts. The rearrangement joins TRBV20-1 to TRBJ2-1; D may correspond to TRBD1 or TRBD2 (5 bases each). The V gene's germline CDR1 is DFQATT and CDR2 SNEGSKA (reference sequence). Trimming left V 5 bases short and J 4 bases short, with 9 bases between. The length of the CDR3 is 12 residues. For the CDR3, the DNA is TGCAGTGCTGGGACCTCTTACAATGAGCAGTTCTTC. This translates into CSAGTSYNEQFF.

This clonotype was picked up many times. CDR3 DNA: TGTGCCAGCAGCTTAGAACTCGCAACTAATGAAAAACTGTTTTTT. This translates into CASSLELATNEKLFF. The chain joins TRBV7-9 to TRBJ1-4; no clear D gene. CDR3 size: 15 residues. Trimming stripped 1 base from V and 0 bases from J, with 6 bases between. CDR1 is SEHNR and CDR2 is FQNEAQ in the germline V gene (reference sequence).

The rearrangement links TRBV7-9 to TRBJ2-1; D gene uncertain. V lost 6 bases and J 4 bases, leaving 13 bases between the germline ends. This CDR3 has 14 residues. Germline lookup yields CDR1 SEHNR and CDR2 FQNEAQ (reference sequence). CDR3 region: CASSFDWAYNEQFF. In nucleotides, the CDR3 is TGTGCCAGCAGTTTCGACTGGGCTTACAATGAGCAGTTCTTC.

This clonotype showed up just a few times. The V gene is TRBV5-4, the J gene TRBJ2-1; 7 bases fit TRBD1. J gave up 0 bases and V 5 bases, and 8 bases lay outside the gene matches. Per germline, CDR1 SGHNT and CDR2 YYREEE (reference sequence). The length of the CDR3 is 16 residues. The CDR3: CASRRPGQSSYNEQFF. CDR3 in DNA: TGTGCCAGCAGAAGACCGGGACAGAGCTCCTACAATGAGCAGTTCTTC.

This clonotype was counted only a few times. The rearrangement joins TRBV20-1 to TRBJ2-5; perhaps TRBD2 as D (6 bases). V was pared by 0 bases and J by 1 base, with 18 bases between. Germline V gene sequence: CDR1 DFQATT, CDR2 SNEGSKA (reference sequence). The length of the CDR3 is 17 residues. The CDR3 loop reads CSAREDRVAARQETQYF. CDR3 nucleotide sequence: TGCAGTGCTAGAGAGGATAGAGTAGCGGCCCGCCAAGAGACCCAGTACTTC.

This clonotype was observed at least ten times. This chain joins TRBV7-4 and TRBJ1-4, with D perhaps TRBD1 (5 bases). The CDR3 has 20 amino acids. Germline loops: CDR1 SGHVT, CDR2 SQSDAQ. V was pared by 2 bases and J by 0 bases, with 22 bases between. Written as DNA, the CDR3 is TGTGCCAGCAGCTTACCGCCTCTCCGGCGGGGGATTGCAACTAATGAAAAACTGTTTTTT. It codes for CASSLPPLRRGIATNEKLFF.

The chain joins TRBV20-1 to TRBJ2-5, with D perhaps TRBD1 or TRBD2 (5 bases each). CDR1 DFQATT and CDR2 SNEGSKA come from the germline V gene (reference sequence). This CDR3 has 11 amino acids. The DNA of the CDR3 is TGCAATACGGGACCCCGGGAGACCCAGTACTTC. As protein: CNTGPRETQYF.

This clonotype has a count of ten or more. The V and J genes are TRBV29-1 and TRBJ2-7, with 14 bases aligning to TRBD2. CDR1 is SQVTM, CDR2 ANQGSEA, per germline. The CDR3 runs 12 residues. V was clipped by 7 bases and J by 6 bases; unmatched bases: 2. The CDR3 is CSAGTSGGEQYF. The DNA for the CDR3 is TGCAGCGCCGGGACTAGCGGGGGCGAGCAGTACTTC.

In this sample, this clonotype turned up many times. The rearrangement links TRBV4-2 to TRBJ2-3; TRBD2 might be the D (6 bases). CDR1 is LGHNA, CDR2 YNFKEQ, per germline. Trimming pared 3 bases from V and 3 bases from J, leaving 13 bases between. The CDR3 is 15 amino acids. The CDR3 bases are TGTGCCAGCAGCCATCGCATGGGGGGAACAGATACGCAGTATTTT. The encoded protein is CASSHRMGGTDTQYF.

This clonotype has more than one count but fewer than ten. DNA for the CDR3: TGTGCCAGCAGCGAGTGGGCCGAGCTACAGGAAAAACTGTTTTTT. Translation gives CASSEWAELQEKLFF. The chain recombines TRBV4-2 with TRBJ1-4, with unresolved D. This CDR3 region has 15 residues. The germline V gene encodes CDR1 LGHNA and CDR2 YNFKEQ. V was shortened by 5 bases and J by 8 bases, with 18 bases between the two germline ends.

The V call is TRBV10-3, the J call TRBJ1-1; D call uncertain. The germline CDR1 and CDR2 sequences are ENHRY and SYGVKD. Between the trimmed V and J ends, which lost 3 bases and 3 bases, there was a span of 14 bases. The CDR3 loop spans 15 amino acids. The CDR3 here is CAISDYSYPYTEAFF. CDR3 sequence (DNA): TGTGCCATCAGTGATTACAGTTACCCGTACACTGAAGCTTTCTTT.

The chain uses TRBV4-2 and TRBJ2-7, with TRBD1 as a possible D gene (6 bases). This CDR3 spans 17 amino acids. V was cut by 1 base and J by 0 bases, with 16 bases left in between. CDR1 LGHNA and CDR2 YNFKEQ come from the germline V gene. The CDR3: CASSQGTTGTTSYEQYF. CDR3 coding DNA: TGTGCCAGCAGCCAAGGAACAACCGGGACAACCTCCTACGAGCAGTACTTC.

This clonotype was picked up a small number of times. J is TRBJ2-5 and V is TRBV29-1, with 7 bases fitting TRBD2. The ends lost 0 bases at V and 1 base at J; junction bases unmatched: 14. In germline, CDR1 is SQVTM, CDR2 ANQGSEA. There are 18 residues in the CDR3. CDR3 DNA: TGCAGCGTTGAAGATGATTGGGAGCCGACTAGCCCCCAAGAGACCCAGTACTTC. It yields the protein CSVEDDWEPTSPQETQYF.

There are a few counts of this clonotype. CDR3 region: CASSLATSGRGWNEQFF. The CDR3 DNA reads TGTGCCAGCAGTTTAGCTACTAGCGGGAGGGGTTGGAATGAGCAGTTCTTC. The V call is TRBV27, the J call TRBJ2-1, with 13 bases aligning to TRBD2. The CDR3 runs to 17 residues. V was pared by 2 bases and J by 7 bases, with 8 bases of the junction left unmatched. Germline CDR1 and CDR2: MNHEY and SMNVEV (reference sequence).

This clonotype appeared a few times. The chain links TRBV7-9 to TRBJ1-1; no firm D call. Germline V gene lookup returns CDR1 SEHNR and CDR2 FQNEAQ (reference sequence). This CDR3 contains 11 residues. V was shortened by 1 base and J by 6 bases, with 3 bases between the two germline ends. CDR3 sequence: CASSLEPEAFF. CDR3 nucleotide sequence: TGTGCCAGCAGCTTAGAGCCTGAAGCTTTCTTT.

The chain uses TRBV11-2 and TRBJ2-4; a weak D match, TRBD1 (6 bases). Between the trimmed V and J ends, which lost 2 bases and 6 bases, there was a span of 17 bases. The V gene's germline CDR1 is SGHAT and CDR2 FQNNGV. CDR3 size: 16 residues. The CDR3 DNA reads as TGTGCCAGCAGCTTACTACAGGGTTTAGCCGGAAACATTCAGTACTTC. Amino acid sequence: CASSLLQGLAGNIQYF.

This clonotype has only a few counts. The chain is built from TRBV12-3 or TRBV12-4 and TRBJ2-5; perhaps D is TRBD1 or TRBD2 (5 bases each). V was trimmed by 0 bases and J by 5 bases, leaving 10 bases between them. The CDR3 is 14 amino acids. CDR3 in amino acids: CASSLAGTRETQYF. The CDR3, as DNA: TGTGCCAGCAGTTTAGCGGGGACGCGGGAGACCCAGTACTTC.